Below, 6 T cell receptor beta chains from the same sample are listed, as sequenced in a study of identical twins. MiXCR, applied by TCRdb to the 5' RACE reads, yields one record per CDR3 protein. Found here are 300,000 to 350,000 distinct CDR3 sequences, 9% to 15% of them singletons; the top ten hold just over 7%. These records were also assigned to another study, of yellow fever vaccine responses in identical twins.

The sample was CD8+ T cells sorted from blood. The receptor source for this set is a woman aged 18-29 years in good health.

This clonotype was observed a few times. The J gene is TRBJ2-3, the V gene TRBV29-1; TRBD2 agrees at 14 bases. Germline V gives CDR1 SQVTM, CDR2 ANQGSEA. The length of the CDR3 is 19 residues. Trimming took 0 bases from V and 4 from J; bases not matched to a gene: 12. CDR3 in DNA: TGCAGCGTTGAAGAAGGGACTAGCGGGAGAAAAGTACCGGCAGATACGCAGTATTTT. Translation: CSVEEGTSGRKVPADTQYF.

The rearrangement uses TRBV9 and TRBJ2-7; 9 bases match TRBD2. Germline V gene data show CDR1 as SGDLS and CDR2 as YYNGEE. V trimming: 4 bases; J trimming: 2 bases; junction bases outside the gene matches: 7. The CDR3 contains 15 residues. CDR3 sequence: CASSPGGTSPYEQYF. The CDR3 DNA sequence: TGTGCCAGCAGCCCCGGCGGGACTAGCCCCTACGAGCAGTACTTC.

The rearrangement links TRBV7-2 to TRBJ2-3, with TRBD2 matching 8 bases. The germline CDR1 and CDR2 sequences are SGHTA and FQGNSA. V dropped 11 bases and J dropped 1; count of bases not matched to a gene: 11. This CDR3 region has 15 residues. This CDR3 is CARGGEGAGTDTQYF. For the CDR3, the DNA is TGTGCCCGGGGGGGCGAAGGGGCCGGCACAGATACGCAGTATTTT.

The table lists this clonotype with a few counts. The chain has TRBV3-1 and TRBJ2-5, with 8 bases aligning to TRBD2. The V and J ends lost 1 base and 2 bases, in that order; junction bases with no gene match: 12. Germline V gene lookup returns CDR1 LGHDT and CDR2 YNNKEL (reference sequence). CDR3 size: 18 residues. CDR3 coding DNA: TGTGCCAGCAGCCAAGGGAAAAAGCGGGAGAGGCCGCAAGAGACCCAGTACTTC. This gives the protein CASSQGKKRERPQETQYF.

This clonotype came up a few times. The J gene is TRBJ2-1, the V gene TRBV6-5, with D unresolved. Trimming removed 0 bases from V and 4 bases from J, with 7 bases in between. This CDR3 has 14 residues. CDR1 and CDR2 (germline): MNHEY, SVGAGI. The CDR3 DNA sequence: TGTGCCAGCAGTTACTCTTTTCTATACAATGAGCAGTTCTTC. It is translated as CASSYSFLYNEQFF.

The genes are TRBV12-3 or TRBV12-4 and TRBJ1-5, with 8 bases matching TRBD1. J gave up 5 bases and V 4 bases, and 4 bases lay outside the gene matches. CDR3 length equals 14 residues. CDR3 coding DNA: TGTGCCAGCAGTTCAGACAGGGGTGATCAGCCCCAGCATTTT. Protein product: CASSSDRGDQPQHF.